Shown below are 11 T cell receptor beta chains from a single sample sequenced in a study of T cells in Graves' hyperthyroidism and ophthalmopathy. The investigators amplified TCR beta CDR3 regions from RNA transcripts. TCR CDR3 regions were first amplified by RT-PCR with HTBI primers. TCRdb ran MiXCR on the multiplex PCR reads and lists one entry per CDR3 protein. This table holds 400,000 or so distinct CDR3 sequences, approximately 14% found once. Material for sequencing was blood. All receptors derive from a woman in her twenties or thirties with Graves' ophthalmopathy.

This clonotype was seen at least ten times. The rearrangement uses TRBV20-1 and TRBJ1-2, with D possibly TRBD1 on 5 matching bases. CDR1 and CDR2 (germline): DFQATT, SNEGSKA (reference sequence). Trimming took off 0 bases at V and 4 bases at J, with 6 bases between the two ends. The CDR3 spans 12 residues. CDR3 loop: CSAREGVYGYTF. DNA for the CDR3: TGCAGTGCTAGAGAGGGGGTCTATGGCTACACCTTC.

Details on this clonotype: One end of the junction fails to match germline, which may point to a read error. The chain employs TRBV6-5 and TRBJ2-5; D is unresolved. CDR1 and CDR2 from the germline V gene are MNHEY and SVGAGI. The CDR3 spans 12 residues. The CDR3 DNA sequence: TGTGCCAGCAGTTATTCGCGAGAGACCCGGTACTTC. Its translation: CASSYSRETRYF.

In this sample, this clonotype turned up many times. The gene calls are TRBV7-2 and TRBJ1-2; 7 bases line up with TRBD1. V shed 5 bases and J 4 bases; nucleotides not matched to a gene: 7. The CDR3 has 14 residues. CDR1 and CDR2 (germline): SGHTA, FQGNSA. Written as DNA, the CDR3 is TGTGCCAGCAGCGGCTCCGGGACAGCCTATGGCTACACCTTC. The encoded protein is CASSGSGTAYGYTF.

The V call is TRBV7-3, the J call TRBJ2-2; D may be TRBD1 (5 bases). This CDR3 spans 13 amino acids. The V end was cut by 5 bases, the J end by 6 bases, with 10 bases between. The germline V gene has CDR1 SGHTA and CDR2 FQGTGA. DNA for the CDR3: TGTGCCAGCAGCCCAGGGTTTTCCGGGGAGCTGTTTTTT. It specifies CASSPGFSGELFF.

The chain employs TRBV29-1 and TRBJ2-7; 8 positions agree with TRBD2. Germline V gene data show CDR1 as SQVTM and CDR2 as ANQGSEA. This CDR3 contains 14 residues. Germline trimming cut 6 bases from V and 7 bases from J; bases unmatched to any gene: 14. The CDR3 sequence is CSVPFGGALGEQYF. CDR3 nucleotide sequence: TGCAGCGTCCCATTCGGGGGGGCTTTGGGTGAGCAGTACTTC.

Many counts were recorded for this clonotype. The chain recombines TRBV11-2 with TRBJ1-5; D is unclear. Trimming took 1 base from V and 3 from J, leaving 13 bases between them. This CDR3 contains 16 residues. The germline gives CDR1 SGHAT, CDR2 FQNNGV. The CDR3 protein is CASSLGVSILNQPQHF. CDR3 in DNA: TGTGCCAGCAGCTTAGGTGTCTCCATCCTCAATCAGCCCCAGCATTTT.

V and J are TRBV19 and TRBJ2-1; D is perhaps TRBD2 (6 bases). CDR1 and CDR2 (germline): LNHDA, SQIVND (reference sequence). V was clipped by 7 bases and J by 4 bases, with 20 bases between them. The CDR3 is 16 amino acids. The CDR3 protein is CASTTRQRGGYNEQFF. For the CDR3, the DNA is TGTGCCAGTACTACCCGCCAGAGAGGAGGGTACAATGAGCAGTTCTTC. Using reference TRBV19 and TRBJ2-1 for the parts outside the CDR3, the full variable domain is DGGITQSPKYLFRKEGQNVTLSCEQNLNHDAMYWYRQDPGQGLRLIYYSQIVNDFQKGDIAEGYSVSREKKESFPLTVTSAQKNPTAFYLCASTTRQRGGYNEQFFGPGTRLTVL.

This chain joins TRBV6-5 and TRBJ2-7; TRBD1 matches at 7 bases. From germline, CDR1 is MNHEY and CDR2 SVGAGI. CDR3 length: 16 amino acids. V gave up 4 bases and J gave up 0 bases; unmatched junction bases: 9. For the CDR3, the DNA is TGTGCCAGCAGTTCAGACAGGGAGTTCGTCTCCTACGAGCAGTACTTC. Protein: CASSSDREFVSYEQYF.

The sample holds many counts of this clonotype. The V and J genes are TRBV10-3 and TRBJ2-1; 11 nucleotides agree with TRBD1. The V segment lost 5 bases and the J segment 4 bases; nucleotides outside the gene matches: 4. Germline V gene data show CDR1 as ENHRY and CDR2 as SYGVKD. The CDR3 is 15 residues long. The CDR3 nucleotides read TGTGCCATCAGTACGGACAGGGGGCTTTACAATGAGCAGTTCTTC. Its protein is CAISTDRGLYNEQFF.

This clonotype was found many times. J is TRBJ1-5 and V is TRBV4-1, with D unresolved. The CDR3 runs to 18 residues. With 1 base removed from V and 3 bases from J, the gap between germline ends came to 19 bases. Germline lookup yields CDR1 MGHRA and CDR2 YSYEKL. This CDR3 is CASSQGPFLWRPNQPQHF. In DNA, the CDR3 is TGCGCCAGCAGCCAAGGACCTTTTCTTTGGCGGCCCAATCAGCCCCAGCATTTT.

This clonotype was counted many times. The chain is built from TRBV20-1 and TRBJ2-1, with TRBD2 identical over 9 bases. The CDR3 extends over 14 amino acids. The trim removed 3 bases at V and 8 bases at J, leaving 8 bases unmatched. The germline gives CDR1 DFQATT, CDR2 SNEGSKA (reference sequence). The CDR3 bases are TGCAGTGCTAGGGGACTAGCCTCCATCTATGAGCAGTTCTTC. Amino acids: CSARGLASIYEQFF.